This TCR beta chain derives from a study of CD8 T cells in Susac syndrome. Germline CDR1 reads KGHDR; CDR2 reads SFDVKD. This CDR3 has 14 amino acids. With 1 base removed from V and 2 bases from J, the gap between germline ends came to 7 bases. This clonotype occurred a few times. Sequencing of TCR beta was carried out in blood CD8+ and CD4+ T cells. Patients with stable or active relapsing-remitting disease, all of them treatment-naive, made up the multiple sclerosis controls. Random-hexamer reverse transcription was applied to roughly 0.5 to 1 ug RNA. Across 54 Vbeta and 13 Jbeta, TCR beta CDR3 was amplified with immunoSEQ multiplex PCR. TCRdb reprocessed the immunoSEQ multiplex PCR reads with MiXCR, giving one entry per CDR3 protein. The data show about 400,000 distinct CDR3 sequences, 75% to 90% seen once.

This sequence joins TRBV24-1 and TRBJ1-2; the D gene is possibly TRBD1 (5 bases). The sample consisted of CD8+ T cells from PBMCs. The source is a human donor with multiple sclerosis. The chain's CDR3 is CATSDLNRNYGYTF. In nucleotides, the CDR3 is TGTGCCACCAGTGATTTAAACAGGAACTATGGCTACACCTTC.